The text below deals with one T cell receptor beta chain. Its antigen remains unidentified. This entry comes from a study of OX40 agonist ivuxolimab in advanced cancers. The overall study: Cancers in dose escalation were hepatocellular, melanoma, renal cell and head and neck. Partial responses occurred in three patients (one hepatocellular carcinoma, two cutaneous melanoma).

Method: immunoSEQ multiplex PCR; TCRdb's copy keeps in-frame clones and lacks some. The sample comprises fewer than 85,000 clones, roughly 85% of which are singletons, and just under 2% rests with the top ten. Overall study results and limits: At 0.1-3.0 mg/kg, partial responders had clonal expansion among the lowest observed.

The germline V gene has CDR1 MNHEY and CDR2 SMNVEV (reference sequence). Trimming cost V 6 bases and J 6 bases; bases outside gene matches: 13. The CDR3 is 17 residues long. This material consisted of CD4+ or CD8+ T cells sorted from blood, taken in a trial of the OX40 agonist ivuxolimab. The chain recombines TRBV27 with TRBJ1-6, with TRBD1 matching 8 bases. The source of this sequence is an adult with an advanced solid tumor such as melanoma, head and neck, liver or kidney cancer. The CDR3 DNA is TGTGCCAGCAGAACTCCTAACAGGGGGGAGCTTAATTCACCCCTCCACTTT. Translated: CASRTPNRGELNSPLHF.